This note documents a single T cell receptor beta chain sequence. Germline values: CDR1 SGHAT, CDR2 FQNNGV. The CDR3 length is 14 residues. V lost 5 bases to trimming and J lost 7 bases; unmatched junction nucleotides: 7. This record belongs to a study of OX40 agonist ivuxolimab in advanced cancers. The protocol was immunoSEQ multiplex PCR, while the TCRdb copy is restricted to in-frame clones and leaves out a portion. Seen here are under 100,000 clones, nearly 90% observed once, and the top ten hold 0.65% to 0.8%. J is TRBJ1-1 and V is TRBV11-2; 10 bases are shared with TRBD1. The sequence was collected from an adult with an advanced solid tumor such as melanoma, head and neck, liver or kidney cancer. Here the sequenced sample was CD4+ or CD8+ T cells sorted from blood, taken in a trial of the OX40 agonist ivuxolimab. CDR3 in DNA: TGTGCCAGCAGCCCGGGACAGGGGAGCGTTGAAGCTTTCTTT. Translation: CASSPGQGSVEAFF.